This TCR beta chain was profiled in a study of graft-versus-host responses after intestinal transplantation. Study-wide background: As for transplant type, recipients had multivisceral, liver-intestinal, or isolated intestinal grafts. Once they had received anti-thymocyte globulin induction, all recipients took tacrolimus and steroids for about three years.

Germline trimming cut 4 bases from V and 7 bases from J; bases unmatched to any gene: 7. CDR3 length: 15 amino acids. Looked up from germline, CDR1 is SGDLS and CDR2 is YYNGEE. Overall study findings and caveats: Recipient marrow held GvH clones, some first seen in ileum or blood.

The assay was immunoSEQ multiplex PCR, and TCRdb's table has in-frame clones only and misses some. The sample has around 87,000 clones, roughly 90% seen once; the top ten hold about 0.4%. This clone was recorded only once. Antigen unknown. Sequenced material: unstimulated CD8+ T cells sorted from spleen or lymph node cells, taken before transplant. The V call is TRBV9, the J call TRBJ1-6; TRBD1 aligns across 8 bases. The receptor was derived from a human donor who was the organ donor for an intestinal transplant. CDR3 sequence reads: CASSPRTGNNSPLHF. In DNA form, the CDR3 reads TGTGCCAGCAGCCCCAGGACAGGGAACAATTCACCCCTCCACTTT.